Below, 26 T cell receptor beta chains from the same sample are listed, as sequenced in a study of T cell repertoires in ileal Crohn's disease. Method: immunoSEQ multiplex PCR; TCRdb's copy keeps in-frame clones and lacks some. This sample carries some 3,000 clones, approximately 69% of them seen once, and the ten largest clones take more than 15%. Time point specified: neoterminal ileum biopsy at postoperative endoscopy, about 6 months after surgery. The sample comprised ileal tissue. The receptors stem from an adult with Crohn's disease.

CDR3 coding DNA: TGTGCCTGGAGTCGCGGGTATGGCACTGAAGCTTTCTTT. Translation gives CAWSRGYGTEAFF. V gene TRBV30 combines with J gene TRBJ1-1; D ambiguous. The CDR3 consists of 13 residues. Germline assignment: CDR1 GTSNPN and CDR2 SVGIG (reference sequence). Trimming shortened V by 2 bases and J by 4 bases, and 11 bases separated the two germline ends.

This chain connects TRBV27 to TRBJ1-6; D not certain. CDR1 and CDR2 from the germline V gene are MNHEY and SMNVEV (reference sequence). The CDR3 has 14 residues. Trimming took 4 bases from V and 0 from J, leaving 4 bases between them. Here the CDR3 DNA reads TGTGCCAGCAGTTCGAGCTCCTATAATTCACCCCTCCACTTT. This sequence encodes CASSSSSYNSPLHF.

V usage is TRBV7-3 and J usage is TRBJ1-1; TRBD1 might be the D (6 bases). Germline CDR1 SGHTA, CDR2 FQGTGA. The CDR3 covers 13 residues. V lost 5 bases to trimming and J lost 5 bases, with 12 bases between them. CDR3 protein: CASSEDRQTEAFF. The DNA for the CDR3 is TGTGCCAGCAGCGAGGACAGACAAACTGAAGCTTTCTTT.

This sequence joins TRBV7-9 and TRBJ1-5; the D gene is possibly TRBD1 (5 bases). The germline V and J ends were trimmed by 5 bases and 2 bases, with 10 bases remaining between them. CDR3 length equals 14 residues. Germline V gives CDR1 SEHNR, CDR2 FQNEAQ (reference sequence). CDR3 DNA sequence: TGTGCCAGCAGCAAGGGAGGGGGCAATCAGCCCCAGCATTTT. As protein: CASSKGGGNQPQHF.

The chain couples TRBV5-1 to TRBJ1-1, with TRBD1 as a possible D gene (6 bases). The V gene's germline CDR1 is SGHRS and CDR2 YFSETQ. The V end lost 5 bases, the J end lost 1 base, and 15 bases lay between the germline ends. There are 15 residues in the CDR3. The CDR3 spells CASSILPQGNTEAFF. The CDR3 bases are TGCGCCAGCAGTATCCTGCCACAGGGGAACACTGAAGCTTTCTTT.

The chain links TRBV4-1 to TRBJ1-1; tentative D call: TRBD1 (6 bases). The CDR3 length is 17 residues. Trimming removed 1 base at V and 1 base at J, with 16 bases between. In germline, CDR1 is MGHRA, CDR2 YSYEKL. In DNA form, the CDR3 reads TGCGCCAGCAGCCAAGTGTATCCCCAGGGGCAGAACACTGAAGCTTTCTTT. It specifies CASSQVYPQGQNTEAFF.

This clone was picked up a small number of times. This chain joins TRBV5-1 and TRBJ1-5; 10 nucleotides align to TRBD1. CDR3 size: 15 residues. Germline V gene lookup returns CDR1 SGHRS and CDR2 YFSETQ. After removal of 3 bases from V and 6 bases from J, the junction contained 6 bases not matched to a gene. The CDR3 DNA reads TGCGCCAGCAGCTCGACAGGGGGCTTAGGTCAGCCCCAGCATTTT. This sequence encodes CASSSTGGLGQPQHF.

The CDR3 loop is CASSQGGQTLYEQYF. The CDR3 DNA reads as TGTGCCAGCAGCCAAGGGGGACAGACCCTCTACGAGCAGTACTTC. The J gene is TRBJ2-7, the V gene TRBV5-8, with 7 bases matching TRBD1. This CDR3 spans 15 amino acids. Germline assignment: CDR1 SGHTS and CDR2 YDEGEE. V gave up 4 bases and J gave up 3 bases; unmatched junction bases: 10.

The V gene is TRBV2, the J gene TRBJ2-5, with TRBD1 matching over 10 bases. The germline gives CDR1 SNHLY, CDR2 FYNNEI. Trimming at V came to 6 bases and at J to 3 bases, leaving 16 bases not matched to a gene. This CDR3 has 18 amino acids. Here the CDR3 DNA reads TGTGCCAGCAGCCGGGACAGGGGCCAGGAGTGGAGTAAAGAGACCCAGTACTTC. Protein product: CASSRDRGQEWSKETQYF. The variable domain in full, with the rest retrieved from reference TRBV2 and TRBJ2-5, is EPEVTQTPSHQVTQMGQEVILRCVPISNHLYFYWYRQILGQKVEFLVSFYNNEISEKSEIFDDQFSVERPDGSNFTLKIRSTKLEDSAMYFCASSRDRGQEWSKETQYFGPGTRLLVL.

The chain has TRBV4-3 and TRBJ2-1; perhaps TRBD1 as D (6 bases). Germline CDR1 is LGHNA and CDR2 is YSLEER. Trimming shortened V by 0 bases and J by 3 bases, and 15 bases separated the two germline ends. This CDR3 comprises 17 residues. In DNA, the CDR3 is TGCGCCAGCAGCCAAGATCCGGGCAGGGGCCTCTACAATGAGCAGTTCTTC. It codes for CASSQDPGRGLYNEQFF.

The chain recombines TRBV27 with TRBJ2-1; TRBD1 aligns across 7 bases. The V segment lost 5 bases and the J segment 14 bases; nucleotides outside the gene matches: 9. The CDR3 spans 12 residues. Germline V gene lookup returns CDR1 MNHEY and CDR2 SMNVEV (reference sequence). CDR3 loop: CASSPRQGKEFF. The DNA of the CDR3 is TGTGCCAGCAGTCCCAGACAGGGCAAGGAGTTCTTC.

This clone appeared a single time. This CDR3 is CASSLRAGETQYF. Written as DNA, the CDR3 is TGTGCCAGCAGTTTAAGAGCGGGGGAGACCCAGTACTTC. The chain recombines TRBV27 with TRBJ2-5; 7 bases line up with TRBD2. This CDR3 comprises 13 residues. Germline values: CDR1 MNHEY, CDR2 SMNVEV (reference sequence). V shed 2 bases, J shed 5 bases, and the junction held 2 bases outside the gene matches.

The V call is TRBV9, the J call TRBJ2-2; D is perhaps TRBD1 (5 bases). Germline V gives CDR1 SGDLS, CDR2 YYNGEE. The CDR3 covers 12 residues. V was cut by 4 bases and J by 8 bases, with 9 bases left in between. CDR3 nucleotide sequence: TGTGCCAGCAGCTTTCAGGGAGGGGAGCTGTTTTTT. As protein: CASSFQGGELFF. Together with reference TRBV9 and TRBJ2-2, the CDR3 gives the full variable domain: DSGVTQTPKHLITATGQRVTLRCSPRSGDLSVYWYQQSLDQGLQFLIQYYNGEERAKGNILERFSAQQFPDLHSELNLSSLELGDSALYFCASSFQGGELFFGEGSRLTVL.

This rearrangement joins TRBV18 to TRBJ1-3, with 9 bases aligning to TRBD1. V shed 5 bases, J shed 2 bases, and the junction held 1 base outside the gene matches. Germline V gene lookup returns CDR1 KGHSH and CDR2 LQKENI. CDR3 length: 14 amino acids. CDR3 in amino acids: CASSGQGPGNTIYF. CDR3 DNA sequence: TGTGCCAGCTCAGGACAGGGGCCTGGAAACACCATATATTTT.

This sequence joins TRBV27 and TRBJ2-1; TRBD1 might be the D (6 bases). There are 16 residues in the CDR3. CDR1 is MNHEY and CDR2 is SMNVEV in the germline V gene (reference sequence). Trimming took 0 bases from V and 4 from J, leaving 13 bases between them. The CDR3 sequence is CASSLSWDTVYNEQFF. The CDR3 DNA is TGTGCCAGCAGTTTATCATGGGACACCGTATACAATGAGCAGTTCTTC.

The V gene is TRBV6-5, the J gene TRBJ1-1, with 7 bases identical to TRBD1. V shed 5 bases, J shed 1 base, and the junction held 7 bases outside the gene matches. The CDR3 runs 15 residues. The germline gives CDR1 MNHEY, CDR2 SVGAGI. The CDR3 DNA reads as TGTGCCAGCAGTAGTTCGGACAGGCCGAACACTGAAGCTTTCTTT. It translates to CASSSSDRPNTEAFF.

The gene calls are TRBV27 and TRBJ1-1, with a tentative D call TRBD1 (5 bases). Germline lookup yields CDR1 MNHEY and CDR2 SMNVEV (reference sequence). CDR3 length: 13 residues. Trimming left V 4 bases short and J 6 bases short, with 12 bases between. The CDR3 region is CASSSWGGAEAFF. As DNA, the CDR3 is TGTGCCAGCAGTTCCTGGGGGGGGGCTGAAGCTTTCTTT.

The V call is TRBV21-1, the J call TRBJ2-4; TRBD2, the table's D call, was not compared with the DNA. TRBV21-1 constitutes a pseudogene. The CDR3 has 16 amino acids. The chain's CDR3 is CASSKTGTSSKNIQYF. In nucleotides, the CDR3 is TGTGCCAGCAGCAAAACCGGGACTAGCTCCAAAAACATTCAGTACTTC.

The V gene is TRBV7-2, the J gene TRBJ2-1; D is undetermined. Germline V gene data show CDR1 as SGHTA and CDR2 as FQGNSA. Trimming left V 1 base short and J 8 bases short, with 6 bases between. The CDR3 spans 12 residues. The CDR3 region is CASSLVAYEQFF. CDR3 DNA sequence: TGTGCCAGCAGCTTAGTAGCATATGAGCAGTTCTTC.

This clone has only a few counts. The chain carries TRBV7-9 and TRBJ1-2, with TRBD1 matching 7 bases. The CDR3 totals 15 residues. Germline assignment: CDR1 SEHNR and CDR2 FQNEAQ (reference sequence). Unmatched junction bases numbered 12, after V lost 5 bases and J lost 6 bases. CDR3 residues: CASSPTGDGRDGYTF. CDR3 sequence (DNA): TGTGCCAGCAGCCCCACAGGGGACGGGAGGGATGGCTACACCTTC.

This chain uses TRBV5-1 with TRBJ1-1; D call uncertain. V dropped 3 bases and J dropped 7 bases, with 10 bases sitting between them. The CDR3 consists of 12 residues. The germline V gene encodes CDR1 SGHRS and CDR2 YFSETQ. The CDR3 nucleotides read TGCGCCAGCAGCTCGGAGGTTGGTGAAGCTTTCTTT. It yields the protein CASSSEVGEAFF.

This rearrangement joins TRBV13 to TRBJ2-5; TRBD2 matches at 8 bases. The ends lost 2 bases at V and 0 bases at J; junction bases unmatched: 5. The CDR3 runs to 16 residues. Germline V gives CDR1 PRHDT, CDR2 FYEKMQ (reference sequence). CDR3 loop: CASSLYSGGYQETQYF. Here the CDR3 DNA reads TGTGCCAGCAGCTTATATTCGGGGGGGTACCAAGAGACCCAGTACTTC. The full variable domain, rest sourced from reference TRBV13 and TRBJ2-5, is AAGVIQSPRHLIKEKRETATLKCYPIPRHDTVYWYQQGPGQDPQFLISFYEKMQSDKGSIPDRFSAQQFSDYHSELNMSSLELGDSALYFCASSLYSGGYQETQYFGPGTRLLVL.

This clone was detected a few times. The chain joins TRBV7-2 to TRBJ2-7; a possible D gene is TRBD1 (5 bases). Germline V CDR1 and CDR2: SGHTA, FQGNSA. The CDR3 covers 12 residues. Between the trimmed V and J ends, which lost 0 bases and 7 bases, there was a span of 7 bases. CDR3 amino acids: CASSLARQEQYF. The CDR3 DNA reads TGTGCCAGCAGCTTAGCGCGACAGGAGCAGTACTTC.

DNA for the CDR3: TGTGCCAGCAGCTTAGAACGCGCGGGGGGGCCATCAGATACGCAGTATTTT. Amino acids: CASSLERAGGPSDTQYF. The chain has TRBV11-2 and TRBJ2-3, with TRBD2 identical over 9 bases. Germline values: CDR1 SGHAT, CDR2 FQNNGV. Trimming at V came to 0 bases and at J to 4 bases, leaving 8 bases not matched to a gene. The CDR3 totals 17 residues.

The V call is TRBV7-2, the J call TRBJ2-7, with 11 bases identical to TRBD1. CDR1 is SGHTA and CDR2 is FQGNSA in the germline V gene. CDR3 length equals 14 residues. V dropped 7 bases and J dropped 4; count of bases not matched to a gene: 6. The CDR3 region is CASKVWDRGYEQYF. CDR3 DNA: TGTGCCAGCAAAGTCTGGGACAGGGGGTACGAGCAGTACTTC.

The gene calls are TRBV4-1 and TRBJ1-1; possibly TRBD1 for D (6 bases). The germline V and J ends were trimmed by 4 bases and 0 bases, with 12 bases remaining between them. Germline V lookup: CDR1 MGHRA, CDR2 YSYEKL. The CDR3 has 15 amino acids. CDR3 coding DNA: TGCGCCAGCAGCCCCCGGGGACACCTGAACACTGAAGCTTTCTTT. Amino acid sequence: CASSPRGHLNTEAFF.